This T cell receptor beta chain was captured in a study of blood T cells in healthy people across ages. To note about this clonotype: The target antigen is unknown.

A second about 7 to 11 cycle PCR used barcoded and J-beta primers. MiXCR, applied by TCRdb to the 5' RACE reads, yields one record per CDR3 protein. The sample holds 1.5 million or so distinct CDR3 sequences; around two fifths are singletons and the top ten take approximately 7.9%. At least 5.5 micrograms of total RNA were extracted per sample. CDR1 is MNHEY and CDR2 is SVGAGI in the germline V gene. Trimming removed 6 bases from V and 6 bases from J, with 14 bases in between. CDR3 length: 13 residues. Findings and caveats of the study: Observed TCR beta diversity showed a strong correlation with the percentage of naive T cells as measured by flow cytometry. Roughly linear declines in TCR beta diversity per million T cells occurred with age. What prevented conclusive comparison of naive and antigen-experienced cells was that PBMCs were unsorted.

Material for sequencing was blood. This TCR came from a woman between 18 and 29 years old in good health. The chain combines TRBV6-5 with TRBJ1-2; TRBD1 is a possible D gene (6 bases). The CDR3 loop is CASRITGSDGYTF. As DNA, the CDR3 is TGTGCCAGCAGAATAACAGGGAGTGATGGCTACACCTTC.